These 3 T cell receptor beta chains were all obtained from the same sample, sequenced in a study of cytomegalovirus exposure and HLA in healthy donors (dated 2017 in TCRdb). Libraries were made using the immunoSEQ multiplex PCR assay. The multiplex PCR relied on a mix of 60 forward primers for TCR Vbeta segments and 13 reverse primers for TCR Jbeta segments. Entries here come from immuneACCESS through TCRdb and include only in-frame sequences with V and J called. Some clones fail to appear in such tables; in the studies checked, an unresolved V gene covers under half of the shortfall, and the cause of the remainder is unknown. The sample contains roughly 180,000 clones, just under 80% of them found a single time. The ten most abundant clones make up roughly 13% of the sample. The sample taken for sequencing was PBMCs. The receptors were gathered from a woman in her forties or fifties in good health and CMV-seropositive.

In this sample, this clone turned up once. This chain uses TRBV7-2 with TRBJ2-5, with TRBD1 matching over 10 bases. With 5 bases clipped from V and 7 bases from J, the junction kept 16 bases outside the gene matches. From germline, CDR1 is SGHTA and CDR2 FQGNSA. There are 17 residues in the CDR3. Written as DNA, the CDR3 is TGTGCCAGCAGCCCTGACGGCGACAGGGGGCTTGGAGGGACCCAGTACTTC. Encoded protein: CASSPDGDRGLGGTQYF.

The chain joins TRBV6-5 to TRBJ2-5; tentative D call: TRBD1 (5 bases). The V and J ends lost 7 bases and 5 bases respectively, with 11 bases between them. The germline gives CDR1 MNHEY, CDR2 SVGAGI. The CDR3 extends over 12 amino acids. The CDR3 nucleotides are TGTGCCAGCACGACAGTTGGGGAGACCCAGTACTTC. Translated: CASTTVGETQYF.

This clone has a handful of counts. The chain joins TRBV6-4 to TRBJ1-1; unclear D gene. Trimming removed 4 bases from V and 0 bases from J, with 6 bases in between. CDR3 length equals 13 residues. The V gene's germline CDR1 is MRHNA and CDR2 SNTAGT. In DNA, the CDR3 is TGTGCCAGCAGTGCTAAAGTGAACACTGAAGCTTTCTTT. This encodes CASSAKVNTEAFF.